The sample holds a few counts of the clone carrying this T cell receptor (beta chain). Antigen: not known. Lactation, pregnancy, other autoimmune disease or uncontrolled infection excluded patients. CDR3 length: 13 residues. Trimming removed 2 bases from V and 3 bases from J, with 8 bases in between. CDR1 MNHEY and CDR2 SVGAGI come from the germline V gene. The entry originates in a study of T cells in Graves' hyperthyroidism and ophthalmopathy. Study-wide results and caveats: Ophthalmopathy was identified by the model a median roughly six months ahead of onset.

The investigators amplified TCR beta CDR3 regions from RNA transcripts. TCR CDR3 underwent first-round RT-PCR with the HTBI primer set. TCRdb ran MiXCR on the multiplex PCR reads and lists one entry per CDR3 protein. The sample contains around 800,000 distinct CDR3 sequences, approximately 40% of which appear only once. V gene TRBV6-5 combines with J gene TRBJ2-7; D not certain. The specimen was blood. The TCR comes from a man younger than 35 with Graves' hyperthyroidism. The DNA of the CDR3 is TGTGCCAGCAGTTACGGCTTCTTCTACGAGCAGTACTTC. Amino acids: CASSYGFFYEQYF.